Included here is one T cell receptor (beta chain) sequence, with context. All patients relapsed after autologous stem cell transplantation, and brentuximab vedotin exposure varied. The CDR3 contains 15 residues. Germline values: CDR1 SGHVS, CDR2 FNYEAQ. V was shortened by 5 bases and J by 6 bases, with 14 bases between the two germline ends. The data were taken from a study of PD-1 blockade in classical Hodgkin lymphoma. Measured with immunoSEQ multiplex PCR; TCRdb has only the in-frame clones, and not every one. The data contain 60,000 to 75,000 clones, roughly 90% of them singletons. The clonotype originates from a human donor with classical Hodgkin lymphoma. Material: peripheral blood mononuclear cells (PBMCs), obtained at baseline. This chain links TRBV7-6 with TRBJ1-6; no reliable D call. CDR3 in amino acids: CASSPATDFNSPLHF. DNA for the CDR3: TGTGCCAGCAGCCCTGCTACGGATTTTAATTCACCCCTCCACTTT.